These T cell receptor beta chains were read from a single sample in a study of Tregs in tolerant kidney transplant recipients. The assay was immunoSEQ multiplex PCR, and TCRdb's table has in-frame clones only and misses some. The table lists over 50,000 clones, 80% to 90% of them singletons. The sequencing used Tregs from blood, collected before the transplant. The receptors were gathered from a human donor who received a combined kidney and bone marrow transplant. Both conserved end residues are part of each CDR3. The order of the fields is V gene, J gene, CDR3 length, CDR3 protein.

TRBV7-2,TRBJ2-7,13,CASSLRTPYEQYF
TRBV10-2,TRBJ1-2,15,CASSPRQISNYGYTF
TRBV6-1,TRBJ1-5,17,CASSGSTPGQGNQPQHF
TRBV6-6,TRBJ1-2,15,CASRNTGQTYYGYTF
TRBV5-1,TRBJ2-7,16,CASSLFLGQGTYEQYF
TRBV7-2,TRBJ2-7,15,CASSFQQGRSYEQYF
TRBV10-2,TRBJ2-7,12,CASRRRSYEQYF
TRBV7-8,TRBJ2-3,18,CASSLEIRLYDITDTQYF
TRBV6-1,TRBJ1-2,10,CASSDWGTAF
TRBV5-1,TRBJ1-1,14,CASSLVVGNTEAFF
TRBV5-6,TRBJ1-1,15,CASSLVGGMNTEAFF
TRBV5-1,TRBJ2-7,14,CASTPGGGWYEQYF
TRBV5-1,TRBJ2-1,15,CASSWGSEILNEQFF
TRBV5-1,TRBJ2-3,17,CASSLVVGGPSTDTQYF
TRBV27,TRBJ2-1,18,CASTPRAPGGSSYNEQFF
TRBV6-5,TRBJ1-5,15,CASSRGEDGNQPQHF
TRBV18,TRBJ1-4,14,CASSPGLSNEKLFF